A selection of T cell receptor beta chains follows, all from one sample in a study of CD8+ T cells in alopecia areata. The protocol was immunoSEQ multiplex PCR, while the TCRdb copy is restricted to in-frame clones and leaves out a portion. The sample has roughly 250,000 clones, roughly two thirds seen once. The sample consisted of CD4+ T cells sorted from blood, taken at week 0. These receptors came from a human donor with alopecia areata. The CDR3 runs from the conserved cysteine through the conserved F or W. Fields, in order: clone size, J gene, V gene, CDR3 protein. Clone size is not always given. Where it is, it says once, few, many or a class for expanded clones.

abundance: .; j_gene: TRBJ1-1; v_gene: TRBV9; CDR3aa: CASSVVVGRNTEAFF
abundance: .; j_gene: TRBJ1-2; v_gene: TRBV29-1; CDR3aa: CSVWDRDNYGYTF
abundance: .; j_gene: TRBJ2-2; v_gene: TRBV6-5; CDR3aa: CASSYSTNTGELFF
abundance: few; j_gene: TRBJ2-7; v_gene: TRBV29-1; CDR3aa: CSVEAGSGYEQYF
abundance: .; j_gene: TRBJ1-2; v_gene: TRBV5-1; CDR3aa: CASSKAGNYGYTF
abundance: many; j_gene: TRBJ1-1; v_gene: TRBV7-2; CDR3aa: CASSPSQGNTEAFF
abundance: few; j_gene: TRBJ1-1; v_gene: TRBV29-1; CDR3aa: CSVNRGLNTEAFF
abundance: .; j_gene: TRBJ1-1; v_gene: TRBV19; CDR3aa: CASSELRNTEAFF
abundance: .; j_gene: TRBJ2-3; v_gene: TRBV30; CDR3aa: CAWREGVKGPRDTQYF
abundance: .; j_gene: TRBJ2-5; v_gene: TRBV9; CDR3aa: CASSRGLQETQYF
abundance: .; j_gene: TRBJ1-1; v_gene: TRBV7-3; CDR3aa: CASSGAFF
abundance: .; j_gene: TRBJ1-4; v_gene: TRBV19; CDR3aa: CARCGEKLFF
abundance: .; j_gene: TRBJ1-2; v_gene: TRBV7-2; CDR3aa: CASSPSGGSYGYTF
abundance: few; j_gene: TRBJ2-7; v_gene: TRBV7-6; CDR3aa: CASSLESGAAYEQYF
abundance: once; j_gene: TRBJ1-1; v_gene: TRBV9; CDR3aa: CASSVGGQLNTEAFF
abundance: .; j_gene: TRBJ2-1; v_gene: TRBV29-1; CDR3aa: CSAGHPRNEQFF
abundance: .; j_gene: TRBJ2-7; v_gene: TRBV2; CDR3aa: CASDRDGIYEQYF
abundance: once; j_gene: TRBJ2-3; v_gene: TRBV7-8; CDR3aa: CASSLVLGEYSSTDTQYF
abundance: .; j_gene: TRBJ2-7; v_gene: TRBV29-1; CDR3aa: CSVRGAEVQNEQYF
abundance: once; j_gene: TRBJ1-4; v_gene: TRBV15; CDR3aa: CATSRDRGAGEKLFF
abundance: .; j_gene: TRBJ2-3; v_gene: TRBV7-2; CDR3aa: CASSLVPSGGGDTQYF
abundance: few; j_gene: TRBJ2-1; v_gene: TRBV29-1; CDR3aa: CSLRTVNEQFF
abundance: few; j_gene: TRBJ2-2; v_gene: TRBV7-2; CDR3aa: CASSLVGRVWTGELFF
abundance: few; j_gene: TRBJ1-2; v_gene: TRBV29-1; CDR3aa: CSVETRLYGYTF
abundance: .; j_gene: TRBJ1-2; v_gene: TRBV5-1; CDR3aa: CASRWDSPYGYTF
abundance: .; j_gene: TRBJ1-2; v_gene: TRBV29-1; CDR3aa: CSPERGRYGYTF
abundance: few; j_gene: TRBJ2-1; v_gene: TRBV25-1; CDR3aa: CASSEYLTGASYNEQFF
abundance: once; j_gene: TRBJ2-1; v_gene: TRBV5-1; CDR3aa: CASSVTSDGEQFF
abundance: once; j_gene: TRBJ1-4; v_gene: TRBV11-1; CDR3aa: CASRPGTTASEKLFF
abundance: .; j_gene: TRBJ2-5; v_gene: TRBV29-1; CDR3aa: CSAAAGIETQYF
abundance: .; j_gene: TRBJ1-2; v_gene: TRBV11-2; CDR3aa: CASSLEWNYGYTF
abundance: few; j_gene: TRBJ1-2; v_gene: TRBV4-3; CDR3aa: CASSQVSGGAYGYTF
abundance: .; j_gene: TRBJ2-1; v_gene: TRBV9; CDR3aa: CASALIGGAEQFF
abundance: few; j_gene: TRBJ1-3; v_gene: TRBV5-6; CDR3aa: CASSLGSSGNTIYF
abundance: once; j_gene: TRBJ2-5; v_gene: TRBV18; CDR3aa: CASSTTSGDETQYF
abundance: .; j_gene: TRBJ2-3; v_gene: TRBV29-1; CDR3aa: CSVEGPSSTDTQYF
abundance: once; j_gene: TRBJ2-7; v_gene: TRBV11-2; CDR3aa: CASSLGRSYEQYF
abundance: few; j_gene: TRBJ1-6; v_gene: TRBV25-1; CDR3aa: CASSDPTARGGGSLHF
abundance: few; j_gene: TRBJ1-5; v_gene: TRBV4-1; CDR3aa: CASSQGNRGSNQPQHF
abundance: .; j_gene: TRBJ2-5; v_gene: TRBV9; CDR3aa: CASSPTSQETQYF
abundance: few; j_gene: TRBJ2-3; v_gene: TRBV7-8; CDR3aa: CASSLELAGVGGPDTQYF
abundance: .; j_gene: TRBJ2-4; v_gene: TRBV7-2; CDR3aa: CASKKDRGDFNVQYF
abundance: .; j_gene: TRBJ2-7; v_gene: TRBV10-3; CDR3aa: CAITQEPNTYEQYF
abundance: .; j_gene: TRBJ1-1; v_gene: TRBV28; CDR3aa: CASSSPGVNTEAFF
abundance: .; j_gene: TRBJ2-1; v_gene: TRBV19; CDR3aa: CASSMRATYNEQFF
abundance: .; j_gene: TRBJ2-5; v_gene: TRBV7-2; CDR3aa: CASSLDLYQETQYF
abundance: once; j_gene: TRBJ2-7; v_gene: TRBV18; CDR3aa: CASSLTGTPIEQYF
abundance: .; j_gene: TRBJ2-4; v_gene: TRBV4-1; CDR3aa: CASSQTGGSSKNIQYF
abundance: few; j_gene: TRBJ2-5; v_gene: TRBV10-2; CDR3aa: CASSDPAGTGYQETQYF
abundance: few; j_gene: TRBJ2-7; v_gene: TRBV10-3; CDR3aa: CAISGDTVHEQYF
abundance: few; j_gene: TRBJ2-4; v_gene: TRBV7-2; CDR3aa: CASSLRTGGIFKNIQYF
abundance: few; j_gene: TRBJ1-1; v_gene: TRBV29-1; CDR3aa: CSAIFREGTGAFF